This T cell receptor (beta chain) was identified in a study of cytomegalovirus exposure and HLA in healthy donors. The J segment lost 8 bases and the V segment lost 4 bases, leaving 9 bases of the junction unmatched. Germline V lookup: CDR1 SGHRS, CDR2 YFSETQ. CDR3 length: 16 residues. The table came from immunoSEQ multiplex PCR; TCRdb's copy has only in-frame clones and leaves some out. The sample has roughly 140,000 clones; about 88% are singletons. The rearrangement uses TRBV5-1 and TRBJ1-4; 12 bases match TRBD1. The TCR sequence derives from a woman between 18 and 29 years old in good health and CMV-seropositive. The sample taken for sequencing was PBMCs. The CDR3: CASSMGQGARGEKLFF. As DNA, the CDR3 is TGCGCCAGCAGCATGGGACAGGGGGCTAGAGGAGAAAAACTGTTTTTT.